The T cell receptor beta chain under discussion was sequenced for a study of CD8 T cells in ankylosing spondylitis. MiXCR, run by TCRdb on the 5' RACE reads, gives a single entry per CDR3 protein. Among under 450,000 distinct CDR3 sequences listed, 20% to 25% were seen once. CDR3 length: 17 amino acids. V shed 5 bases, J shed 3 bases, and the junction held 13 bases outside the gene matches. Germline V lookup: CDR1 SEHNR, CDR2 FQNEAQ (reference sequence). The chain is built from TRBV7-9 and TRBJ2-1, with 7 bases identical to TRBD2. The sample was blood, either unsorted or a sorted T cell fraction (not recorded which). This receptor was identified in a male donor with ankylosing spondylitis or in good health (not recorded which). CDR3 DNA sequence: TGTGCCAGCAGCCTTCGTCCAGCGGGGCGGAGCTACAATGAGCAGTTCTTC. This encodes CASSLRPAGRSYNEQFF.